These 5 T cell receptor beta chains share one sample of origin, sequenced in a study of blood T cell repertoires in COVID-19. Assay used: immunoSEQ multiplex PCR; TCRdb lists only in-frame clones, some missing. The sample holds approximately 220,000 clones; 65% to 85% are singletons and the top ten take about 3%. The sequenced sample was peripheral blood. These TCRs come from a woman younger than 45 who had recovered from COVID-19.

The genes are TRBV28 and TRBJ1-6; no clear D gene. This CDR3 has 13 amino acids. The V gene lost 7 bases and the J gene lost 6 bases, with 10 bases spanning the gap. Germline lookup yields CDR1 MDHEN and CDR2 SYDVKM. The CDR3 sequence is CASNVRTNSPLHF. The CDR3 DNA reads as TGTGCCAGCAACGTGCGCACTAATTCACCCCTCCACTTT.

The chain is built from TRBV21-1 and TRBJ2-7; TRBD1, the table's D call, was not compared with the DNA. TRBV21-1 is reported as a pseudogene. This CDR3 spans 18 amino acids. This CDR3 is CASSTSKDRDSSSYEQYF. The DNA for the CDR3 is TGTGCCAGCAGCACAAGTAAAGACCGGGACAGCAGCTCCTACGAGCAGTACTTC.

The CDR3 loop reads CASRTGGPTDTQYF. The CDR3 nucleotides are TGTGCCAGCAGGACTGGAGGGCCAACAGATACGCAGTATTTT. The chain links TRBV28 to TRBJ2-3; D is perhaps TRBD2 (6 bases). Trimming stripped 6 bases from V and 3 bases from J, with 13 bases between. Germline V gene sequence: CDR1 MDHEN, CDR2 SYDVKM. There are 14 residues in the CDR3.

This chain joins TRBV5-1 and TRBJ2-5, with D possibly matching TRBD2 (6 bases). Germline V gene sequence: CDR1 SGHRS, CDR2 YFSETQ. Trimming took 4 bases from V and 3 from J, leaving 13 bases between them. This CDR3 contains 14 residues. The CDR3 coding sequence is TGCGCCAGCAGCCGGGGAGGAGCGGAAGAGACCCAGTACTTC. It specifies CASSRGGAEETQYF.

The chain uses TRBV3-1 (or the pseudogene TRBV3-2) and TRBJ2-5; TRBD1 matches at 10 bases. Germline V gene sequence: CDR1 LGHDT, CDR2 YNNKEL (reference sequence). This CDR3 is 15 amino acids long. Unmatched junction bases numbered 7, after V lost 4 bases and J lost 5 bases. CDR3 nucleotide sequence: TGTGCCAGCAGCCGAGGGACAGGGGAGTGGGAGACCCAGTACTTC. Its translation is CASSRGTGEWETQYF.